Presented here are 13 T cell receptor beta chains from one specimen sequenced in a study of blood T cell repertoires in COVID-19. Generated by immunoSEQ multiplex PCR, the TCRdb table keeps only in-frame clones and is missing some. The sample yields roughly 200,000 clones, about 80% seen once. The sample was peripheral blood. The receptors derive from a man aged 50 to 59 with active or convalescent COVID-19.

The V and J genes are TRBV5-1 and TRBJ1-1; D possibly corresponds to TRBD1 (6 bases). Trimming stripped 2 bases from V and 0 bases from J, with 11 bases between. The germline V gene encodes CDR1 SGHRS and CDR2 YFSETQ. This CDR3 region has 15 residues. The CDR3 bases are TGCGCCAGCAGCTTCAGGGGTCCTGTGAACACTGAAGCTTTCTTT. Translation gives CASSFRGPVNTEAFF.

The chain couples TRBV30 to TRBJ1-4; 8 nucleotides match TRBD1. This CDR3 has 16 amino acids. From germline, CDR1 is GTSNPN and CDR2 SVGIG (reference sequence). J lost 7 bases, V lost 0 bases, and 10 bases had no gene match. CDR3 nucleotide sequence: TGTGCCTGGAGTGTAAGAAGGATCACAGGGGGTGAAAAACTGTTTTTT. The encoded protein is CAWSVRRITGGEKLFF.

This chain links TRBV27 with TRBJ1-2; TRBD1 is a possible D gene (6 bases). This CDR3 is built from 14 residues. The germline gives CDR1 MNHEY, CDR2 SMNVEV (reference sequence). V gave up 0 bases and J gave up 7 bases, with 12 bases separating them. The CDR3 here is CASSLSGTLPGYTF. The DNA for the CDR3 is TGTGCCAGCAGTTTATCCGGGACACTGCCTGGCTACACCTTC.

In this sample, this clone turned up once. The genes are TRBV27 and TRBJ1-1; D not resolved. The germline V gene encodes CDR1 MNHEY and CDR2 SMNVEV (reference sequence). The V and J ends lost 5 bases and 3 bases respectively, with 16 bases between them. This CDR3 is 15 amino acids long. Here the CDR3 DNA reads TGTGCCAGCAGTAACGGCCGCGGGGTCGACACTGAAGCTTTCTTT. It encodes CASSNGRGVDTEAFF.

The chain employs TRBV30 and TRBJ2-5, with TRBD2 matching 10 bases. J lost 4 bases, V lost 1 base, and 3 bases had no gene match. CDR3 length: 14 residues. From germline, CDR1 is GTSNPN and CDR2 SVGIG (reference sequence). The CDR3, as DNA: TGTGCCTGGAGTGAGGGACTAGCGAGAGAGACCCAGTACTTC. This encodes CAWSEGLARETQYF.

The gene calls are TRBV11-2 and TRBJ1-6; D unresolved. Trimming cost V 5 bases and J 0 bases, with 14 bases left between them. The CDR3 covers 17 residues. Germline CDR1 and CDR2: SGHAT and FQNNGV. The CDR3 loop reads CASSIGLLSSYNSPLHF. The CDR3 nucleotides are TGTGCCAGCAGCATCGGACTCCTGAGCTCCTATAATTCACCCCTCCACTTT.

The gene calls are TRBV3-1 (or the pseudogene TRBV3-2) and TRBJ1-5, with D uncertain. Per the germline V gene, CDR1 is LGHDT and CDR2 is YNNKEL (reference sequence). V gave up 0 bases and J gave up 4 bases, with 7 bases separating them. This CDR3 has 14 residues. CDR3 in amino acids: CASSQDGGNQPQHF. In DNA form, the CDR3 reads TGTGCCAGCAGCCAAGATGGCGGTAATCAGCCCCAGCATTTT.

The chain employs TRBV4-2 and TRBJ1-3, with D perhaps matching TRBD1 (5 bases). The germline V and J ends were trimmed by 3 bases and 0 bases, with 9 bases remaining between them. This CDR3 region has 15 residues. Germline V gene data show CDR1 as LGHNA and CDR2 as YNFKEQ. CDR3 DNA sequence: TGTGCCAGCAGCCAGGGACTGCTCTCTGGAAACACCATATATTTT. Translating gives CASSQGLLSGNTIYF.

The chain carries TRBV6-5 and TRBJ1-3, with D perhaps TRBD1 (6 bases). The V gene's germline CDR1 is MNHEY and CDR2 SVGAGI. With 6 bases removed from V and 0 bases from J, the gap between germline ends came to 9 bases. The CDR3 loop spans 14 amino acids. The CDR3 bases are TGTGCCAGCAGGGGGGCGAGCTCTGGAAACACCATATATTTT. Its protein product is CASRGASSGNTIYF.

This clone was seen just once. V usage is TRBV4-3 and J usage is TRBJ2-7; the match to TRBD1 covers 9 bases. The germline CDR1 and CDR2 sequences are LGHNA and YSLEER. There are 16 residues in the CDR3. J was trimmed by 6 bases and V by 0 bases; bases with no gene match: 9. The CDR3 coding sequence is TGCGCCAGCAGCCAAGATCTGGACAGGGGAAGGGTCGAGCAGTACTTC. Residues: CASSQDLDRGRVEQYF.

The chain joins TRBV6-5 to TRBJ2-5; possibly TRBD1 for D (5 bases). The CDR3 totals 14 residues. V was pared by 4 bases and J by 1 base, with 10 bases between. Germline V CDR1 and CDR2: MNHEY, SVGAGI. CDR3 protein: CASSFPGPQETQYF. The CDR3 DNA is TGTGCCAGCAGTTTTCCAGGGCCCCAAGAGACCCAGTACTTC.

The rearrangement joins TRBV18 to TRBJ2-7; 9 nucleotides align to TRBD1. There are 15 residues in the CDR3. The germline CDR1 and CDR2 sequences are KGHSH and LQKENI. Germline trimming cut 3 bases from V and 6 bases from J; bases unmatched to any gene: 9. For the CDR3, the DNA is TGTGCCAGCTCACCGGGGACAGGGAGTATAGGCGAGCAGTACTTC. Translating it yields CASSPGTGSIGEQYF.

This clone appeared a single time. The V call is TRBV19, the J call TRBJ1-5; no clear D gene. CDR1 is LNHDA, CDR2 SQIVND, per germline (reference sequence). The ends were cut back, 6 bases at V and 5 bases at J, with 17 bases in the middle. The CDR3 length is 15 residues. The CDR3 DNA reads TGTGCCAGTAGACTCGGAGAAGGGAGGGATCAGCCCCAGCATTTT. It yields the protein CASRLGEGRDQPQHF.